This passage covers 10 T cell receptor beta chains from one sample sequenced in a study of response to subunit inactivated influenza vaccine. TCRdb recomputed calls from the RT-PCR reads with MiXCR, one row per CDR3 protein. The sample lists some 800,000 distinct CDR3 sequences; less than 25% were seen once. The sequences come from PBMCs from blood, collected 4 to 6 days after vaccination. The source is a man in his fifties who received an inactivated influenza vaccine.

This chain joins TRBV7-2 and TRBJ2-1; D unresolved. V was pared by 0 bases and J by 0 bases, with 6 bases between. There are 15 residues in the CDR3. Germline V gene lookup returns CDR1 SGHTA and CDR2 FQGNSA. CDR3 in DNA: TGTGCCAGCAGCTTAGCGTGGGCCTCCTACAATGAGCAGTTCTTC. As protein: CASSLAWASYNEQFF.

The chain couples TRBV6-5 to TRBJ1-2; a possible D gene is TRBD1 (6 bases). Trimming stripped 5 bases from V and 8 bases from J, with 9 bases between. This CDR3 is 11 amino acids long. Germline V gene data show CDR1 as MNHEY and CDR2 as SVGAGI. The DNA of the CDR3 is TGTGCCAGCAGTAAAGGACAGGGCTACACCTTC. Translated, it gives CASSKGQGYTF.

A few counts support this clonotype. The chain carries TRBV20-1 and TRBJ2-7; 7 bases fit TRBD2. The CDR3 extends over 14 amino acids. V shed 2 bases, J shed 2 bases, and the junction held 6 bases outside the gene matches. Germline V gene sequence: CDR1 DFQATT, CDR2 SNEGSKA (reference sequence). CDR3 amino acids: CSARKPSGTYEQYF. The DNA for the CDR3 is TGCAGTGCTAGAAAGCCTAGCGGAACCTACGAGCAGTACTTC.

The rearrangement links TRBV28 to TRBJ2-7; D possibly corresponds to TRBD2 (5 bases). The CDR3 length is 14 residues. The germline V gene has CDR1 MDHEN and CDR2 SYDVKM. V lost 6 bases and J lost 1, with 13 bases in between. CDR3 protein: CASSNGGSSYEQYF. The CDR3 DNA reads TGTGCCAGCAGCAACGGAGGCTCGTCCTACGAGCAGTACTTC.

The V and J genes are TRBV20-1 and TRBJ2-7; the match to TRBD1 covers 10 bases. This CDR3 contains 13 residues. CDR1 is DFQATT and CDR2 is SNEGSKA in the germline V gene (reference sequence). V lost 4 bases, J lost 4 bases, and 4 bases stayed unmatched. CDR3 DNA sequence: TGCAGTGCTACCGGGACAGGGGATTACGAGCAGTACTTC. As protein: CSATGTGDYEQYF.

The rearrangement uses TRBV29-1 and TRBJ2-6; D is unclear. Germline V lookup: CDR1 SQVTM, CDR2 ANQGSEA. Trimming removed 4 bases from V and 3 bases from J, with 10 bases in between. The CDR3 contains 14 residues. The CDR3 sequence is CSVAYKGGANVLTF. The CDR3 nucleotides read TGCAGCGTTGCCTATAAAGGTGGGGCCAACGTCCTGACTTTC.

This clonotype has only a few counts. The chain combines TRBV29-1 with TRBJ2-7; 8 bases align to TRBD1. This CDR3 has 14 amino acids. Germline V gives CDR1 SQVTM, CDR2 ANQGSEA. After removal of 6 bases from V and 4 bases from J, the junction contained 11 bases not matched to a gene. The CDR3 spells CSVAGGADGYEQYF. The CDR3 DNA reads as TGCAGCGTAGCAGGGGGCGCGGATGGGTACGAGCAGTACTTC.

The rearrangement links TRBV11-2 to TRBJ1-6, with no clear D. V was clipped by 1 base and J by 8 bases, with 9 bases between them. CDR3 length: 14 amino acids. In germline, CDR1 is SGHAT, CDR2 FQNNGV. Here the CDR3 reads CASSLGGYHSPLHF. CDR3 sequence (DNA): TGTGCCAGCAGCTTAGGAGGGTATCATTCACCCCTCCACTTT.

This clonotype was observed a handful of times. This chain links TRBV24-1 with TRBJ2-7; D call uncertain. The V gene lost 2 bases and the J gene lost 7 bases, with 11 bases spanning the gap. The CDR3 loop spans 13 amino acids. The germline V gene has CDR1 KGHDR and CDR2 SFDVKD. DNA of the CDR3: TGTGCCACCAGTGATTGGGGTTCTGGGGAGCAGTACTTC. It specifies CATSDWGSGEQYF.

This sequence joins TRBV4-1 and TRBJ2-7; 9 nucleotides line up with TRBD1. Germline trimming cut 4 bases from V and 6 bases from J; bases unmatched to any gene: 13. The CDR3 spans 16 residues. The germline CDR1 and CDR2 sequences are MGHRA and YSYEKL. The CDR3 nucleotides are TGCGCCAGCAGCCGGGGACAGGGAGGTGGTGCTCTCGAGCAGTACTTC. This codes for CASSRGQGGGALEQYF.